Each of the 21 T cell receptor beta chains below was sequenced from the same sample in a study of blood T cell repertoires in COVID-19 (dated by TCRdb to 2018 to 2020). Libraries came from the immunoSEQ multiplex PCR assay. TCRdb carries this immuneACCESS record with in-frame sequences only. Its versions omit some clonotypes, under half of them owing to an unresolved V gene in the studies checked, with the rest unexplained. Counted in this sample were about 340,000 clones; about 87% of them appeared once. Around 6% of the sample lies in the top ten. The sample consisted of peripheral blood. The receptors derive from a woman aged 50 to 60 with COVID-19, enrolled during active disease.

This chain connects TRBV6-5 to TRBJ1-1, with D hard to call. Between the trimmed V and J ends, which lost 4 bases and 3 bases, there was a span of 9 bases. In germline, CDR1 is MNHEY, CDR2 SVGAGI. The CDR3 is made up of 13 amino acids. The CDR3 spells CASSFIRDTEAFF. The CDR3 region has the DNA TGTGCCAGCAGTTTCATCCGGGACACTGAAGCTTTCTTT.

CDR3 in amino acids: CASGLEVLRETEAFF. CDR3 sequence (DNA): TGTGCTAGTGGCCTGGAGGTATTGCGGGAAACTGAAGCTTTCTTT. The rearrangement links TRBV12-5 to TRBJ1-1; D is undetermined. The CDR3 covers 15 residues. Trimming shortened V by 6 bases and J by 5 bases, and 19 bases separated the two germline ends. The germline V gene has CDR1 LGHNT and CDR2 FRNRAP.

This clone is a singleton in its sample. The chain employs TRBV6-4 and TRBJ2-7, with D possibly matching TRBD1 (5 bases). V was trimmed by 7 bases and J by 6 bases, leaving 19 bases between them. The CDR3 runs 14 residues. Germline assignment: CDR1 MRHNA and CDR2 SNTAGT. The CDR3 reads CASKFGHHRGEQYF. CDR3 coding DNA: TGTGCCAGCAAATTCGGACACCATAGGGGCGAGCAGTACTTC.

The chain links TRBV10-3 to TRBJ2-4; tentative D call: TRBD2 (6 bases). This CDR3 spans 14 amino acids. The ends were cut back, 2 bases at V and 6 bases at J, with 11 bases in the middle. Germline V lookup: CDR1 ENHRY, CDR2 SYGVKD. CDR3 sequence: CAISEREQGNIQYF. In nucleotides, the CDR3 is TGTGCCATCAGTGAGCGGGAGCAGGGAAACATTCAGTACTTC.

V usage is TRBV11-3 and J usage is TRBJ2-1; TRBD2 agrees at 7 bases. V gave up 5 bases and J gave up 3 bases; unmatched junction bases: 13. The CDR3 is 17 amino acids. The V gene's germline CDR1 is SGHNT and CDR2 YENEEA. CDR3 nucleotide sequence: TGTGCCAGCAGCCCGCCAGCGCGCGGGAGCTTCTACAATGAGCAGTTCTTC. Translated: CASSPPARGSFYNEQFF.

The gene calls are TRBV18 and TRBJ1-5; D ambiguous. CDR3 length: 14 residues. CDR1 is KGHSH, CDR2 LQKENI, per germline. The V end lost 6 bases, the J end lost 0 bases, and 9 bases lay between the germline ends. The CDR3 DNA reads as TGTGCCAGCTCTAACGGGAATAGCAATCAGCCCCAGCATTTT. Protein product: CASSNGNSNQPQHF.

The gene calls are TRBV4-1 and TRBJ2-2, with 7 positions matching TRBD2. The CDR3 loop spans 16 amino acids. Germline V gene sequence: CDR1 MGHRA, CDR2 YSYEKL. The junction had 11 bases not matched to a gene; V was cut back by 1 base and J by 9 bases. The DNA of the CDR3 is TGCGCCAGCAGCCAAGCCGATATCGGCGGGAGCTGGGAGCTGTTTTTT. As protein: CASSQADIGGSWELFF.

There are a few counts of this clone. The chain links TRBV6-5 to TRBJ2-7, with TRBD2 matching 9 bases. Trimming at V came to 1 base and at J to 6 bases, leaving 7 bases not matched to a gene. The CDR3 is 15 amino acids. The germline V gene has CDR1 MNHEY and CDR2 SVGAGI. The CDR3 sequence: CASSYLAGASGEQYF. The CDR3 region has the DNA TGTGCCAGCAGTTACTTAGCGGGGGCCAGTGGCGAGCAGTACTTC.

The chain joins TRBV29-1 to TRBJ2-1; D is perhaps TRBD2 (6 bases). The CDR3 consists of 12 residues. The germline V gene has CDR1 SQVTM and CDR2 ANQGSEA. V dropped 6 bases and J dropped 7 bases, with 13 bases sitting between them. DNA for the CDR3: TGCAGCGTGATACTACGGGGGAATGAGCAGTTCTTC. Translating it yields CSVILRGNEQFF.

V gene TRBV5-4 combines with J gene TRBJ1-1; TRBD1 matches at 11 bases. Germline V lookup: CDR1 SGHNT, CDR2 YYREEE (reference sequence). The V gene end was trimmed by 4 bases and the J gene end by 5 bases; junction bases not matched to a gene: 7. This CDR3 spans 15 amino acids. CDR3 amino acids: CASSPGQGARTEAFF. In DNA, the CDR3 is TGTGCCAGCAGCCCCGGACAGGGGGCGCGGACTGAAGCTTTCTTT.

This chain connects TRBV5-4 to TRBJ2-7; TRBD1 matches at 10 bases. The CDR3 has 16 amino acids. Germline V CDR1 and CDR2: SGHNT, YYREEE (reference sequence). The junction had 10 bases not matched to a gene; V was cut back by 3 bases and J by 4 bases. CDR3 bases: TGTGCCAGCAGCTCCACAATTCGGGGACAGGGGTACGAGCAGTACTTC. It specifies CASSSTIRGQGYEQYF.

This chain uses TRBV6-6 with TRBJ1-2; 11 positions agree with TRBD1. Germline-derived CDR1 and CDR2 are MNHNY and SVGAGI (reference sequence). Trimming took 8 bases from V and 6 from J; bases not matched to a gene: 8. This CDR3 is 14 amino acids long. CDR3 protein: CASGSGQGANGYTF. CDR3 in DNA: TGTGCCAGCGGCTCCGGACAGGGGGCAAATGGCTACACCTTC.

This clone has just a few counts. This chain uses TRBV15 with TRBJ1-1; weak D call: TRBD1 (6 bases). CDR1 and CDR2 from the germline V gene are LNHNV and YYDKDF (reference sequence). The germline V and J ends were trimmed by 3 bases and 1 base, with 12 bases remaining between them. The CDR3 sequence is 15 residues long. The CDR3 region has the DNA TGTGCCACCAGCAGGGCCTCGGGACAGAACACTGAAGCTTTCTTT. As protein: CATSRASGQNTEAFF.

This chain links TRBV11-2 with TRBJ2-5, with 8 bases aligning to TRBD1. This CDR3 has 14 amino acids. Germline V gene sequence: CDR1 SGHAT, CDR2 FQNNGV. The V and J ends lost 4 bases and 5 bases, in that order; junction bases with no gene match: 6. CDR3 residues: CASSSQGAKETQYF. Written as DNA, the CDR3 is TGTGCCAGCAGCTCTCAGGGGGCCAAGGAGACCCAGTACTTC.

V gene TRBV29-1 combines with J gene TRBJ2-1; maybe TRBD2 (6 bases). Germline V CDR1 and CDR2: SQVTM, ANQGSEA. CDR3 length: 13 residues. Trimming removed 7 bases at V and 7 bases at J, with 17 bases between. The CDR3 DNA is TGCAGCGCCCAGGCGGGGCGACTGAATGAGCAGTTCTTC. This encodes CSAQAGRLNEQFF.

This rearrangement joins TRBV2 to TRBJ1-5; 8 positions match TRBD1. There are 15 residues in the CDR3. The V segment lost 6 bases and the J segment 0 bases; nucleotides outside the gene matches: 4. Germline CDR1 reads SNHLY; CDR2 reads FYNNEI. CDR3 residues: CASRDRVISNQPQHF. CDR3 in DNA: TGTGCCAGCAGGGACAGGGTAATTAGCAATCAGCCCCAGCATTTT.

The chain couples TRBV2 to TRBJ2-1; 9 bases are shared with TRBD2. The V gene end was trimmed by 5 bases and the J gene end by 6 bases; junction bases not matched to a gene: 5. This CDR3 contains 14 residues. CDR1 and CDR2 (germline): SNHLY, FYNNEI. The CDR3 nucleotides read TGTGCCAGCAGTATTGGACTAGCGCGCAATGAGCAGTTCTTC. Encoded protein: CASSIGLARNEQFF. Looking up the rest from reference TRBV2 and TRBJ2-1 gives the full variable domain: EPEVTQTPSHQVTQMGQEVILRCVPISNHLYFYWYRQILGQKVEFLVSFYNNEISEKSEIFDDQFSVERPDGSNFTLKIRSTKLEDSAMYFCASSIGLARNEQFFGPGTRLTVL.

The rearrangement links TRBV7-2 to TRBJ1-1; TRBD1 aligns across 7 bases. J was trimmed by 12 bases and V by 6 bases; bases with no gene match: 13. The germline gives CDR1 SGHTA, CDR2 FQGNSA. This CDR3 has 13 amino acids. CDR3 loop: CASRQTGTVGTFF. As DNA, the CDR3 is TGTGCCAGCAGGCAGACCGGGACAGTTGGCACTTTCTTT.

The rearrangement uses TRBV9 and TRBJ1-4, with 7 nucleotides matching TRBD1. This CDR3 comprises 14 residues. Trimming removed 4 bases from V and 5 bases from J; junction bases left unmatched: 5. CDR1 and CDR2 (germline): SGDLS, YYNGEE. The CDR3, as DNA: TGTGCCAGCAGCCCGGGACAGCCGAATGAAAAACTGTTTTTT. This gives the protein CASSPGQPNEKLFF. Variable domain in full (rest from reference TRBV9 and TRBJ1-4): DSGVTQTPKHLITATGQRVTLRCSPRSGDLSVYWYQQSLDQGLQFLIQYYNGEERAKGNILERFSAQQFPDLHSELNLSSLELGDSALYFCASSPGQPNEKLFFGSGTQLSVL.

V is TRBV7-6 and J is TRBJ2-7; 9 bases match TRBD2. Germline V gives CDR1 SGHVS, CDR2 FNYEAQ. The CDR3 is made up of 15 amino acids. V lost 1 base and J lost 0; bases outside the gene matches: 1. The DNA for the CDR3 is TGTGCCAGCAGCTTAGAACTAGCGGGCTCCTACGAGCAGTACTTC. Amino acid sequence: CASSLELAGSYEQYF.

The chain recombines TRBV10-3 with TRBJ2-7, with TRBD1 as a possible D gene (7 bases). Trimming took 2 bases from V and 2 from J, leaving 13 bases between them. CDR3 length: 15 residues. CDR1 and CDR2 (germline): ENHRY, SYGVKD. CDR3 DNA sequence: TGTGCCATCAGTGAGGGGCAGGGGGGAACCTACGAGCAGTACTTC. This codes for CAISEGQGGTYEQYF.